Listed here are 10 T cell receptor beta chains from one sample, sequenced in a study of control samples from healthy donors and cancer patients. Assay: immunoSEQ multiplex PCR; the TCRdb copy retains only in-frame clones and omits some. The sample yields around 76,000 clones, 75% to 90% seen once. Source material: PBMCs. Every receptor here comes from a woman aged 45 to 65 with colorectal cancer.

V is TRBV27 and J is TRBJ2-2; D perhaps matches TRBD1 (6 bases). V lost 5 bases and J 6 bases, leaving 28 bases between the germline ends. The CDR3 is 19 amino acids. The V gene's germline CDR1 is MNHEY and CDR2 SMNVEV (reference sequence). The CDR3 DNA is TGTGCCAGCAGTCGTTACCGGGACACATCCGTCAAGGGTCCCGGGGAGCTGTTTTTT. Its translation is CASSRYRDTSVKGPGELFF.

The chain uses TRBV5-4 and TRBJ2-2; 14 bases line up with TRBD2. Trimming took 2 bases from V and 4 from J; bases not matched to a gene: 7. CDR1 SGHNT and CDR2 YYREEE come from the germline V gene (reference sequence). The CDR3 has 18 amino acids. The CDR3 bases are TGTGCCAGCAGCTTCGGGACTAGCGGGGGTTCAAGCACCGGGGAGCTGTTTTTT. Its translation: CASSFGTSGGSSTGELFF.

The CDR3 coding sequence is TGTGCCAGCTCACCCCGAACGCTCGACAATAATCAGCCCCAGCATTTT. It codes for CASSPRTLDNNQPQHF. This chain joins TRBV18 and TRBJ1-5; the D is unclear. The germline V and J ends were trimmed by 3 bases and 4 bases, with 16 bases remaining between them. Germline assignment: CDR1 KGHSH and CDR2 LQKENI. This CDR3 contains 16 residues.

There are a few counts of this clone. The chain combines TRBV30 with TRBJ1-1; D is unclear. CDR1 GTSNPN and CDR2 SVGIG come from the germline V gene (reference sequence). V lost 3 bases and J lost 1, with 9 bases in between. CDR3 size: 13 residues. CDR3 DNA: TGTGCCTGGAGAAGAGGGAGGAACACTGAAGCTTTCTTT. Amino acids: CAWRRGRNTEAFF.

The chain uses TRBV4-3 and TRBJ1-1; possible D gene TRBD1, 6 bases. Trimming took off 3 bases at V and 4 bases at J, with 15 bases between the two ends. This CDR3 spans 15 amino acids. Germline V gives CDR1 LGHNA, CDR2 YSLEER. The CDR3 region is CASSQPGRGATEAFF. The CDR3 nucleotides read TGCGCCAGCAGCCAGCCTGGCAGGGGTGCCACTGAAGCTTTCTTT.

The CDR3 sequence: CASSFLVGDQGELFF. CDR3 DNA: TGCGCCAGCAGCTTCCTAGTTGGTGACCAAGGGGAGCTGTTTTTT. The chain combines TRBV5-1 with TRBJ2-2; no reliable D call. Deletions cut 2 bases from V and 8 bases from J, with 16 bases between. Germline V gene lookup returns CDR1 SGHRS and CDR2 YFSETQ. CDR3 length equals 15 residues.

The chain has TRBV15 and TRBJ1-5, with 9 bases matching TRBD1. In germline, CDR1 is LNHNV, CDR2 YYDKDF (reference sequence). This CDR3 spans 15 amino acids. The J segment lost 7 bases and the V segment lost 5 bases, leaving 9 bases of the junction unmatched. The CDR3 bases are TGTGCCACCAGCTCGATGGACAGGGGCGGACAGCCCCAGCATTTT. The encoded protein is CATSSMDRGGQPQHF.

This sequence joins TRBV3-1 (or the pseudogene TRBV3-2) and TRBJ1-4; D unresolved. Germline V gene data show CDR1 as LGHDT and CDR2 as YNNKEL (reference sequence). This CDR3 spans 12 amino acids. Trimming shortened V by 4 bases and J by 8 bases, and 8 bases separated the two germline ends. The CDR3 DNA follows: TGTGCCAGCAGCCCCTTAGGGGAAAAACTGTTTTTT. It translates to CASSPLGEKLFF.

In regard to this clone: Other DNA variants within this sample encode the same CDR3. V is TRBV29-1 and J is TRBJ2-7; unclear D gene. Germline V gene data show CDR1 as SQVTM and CDR2 as ANQGSEA. The CDR3 consists of 18 residues. V was trimmed by 1 base and J by 1 base, leaving 23 bases between them. DNA for the CDR3: TGCAGCGTTGAAGCCCTAAAACTTCCCCCAACAAAATCCTACGAGCAGTACGTC. Its protein is CSVEALKLPPTKSYEQYV.

The gene calls are TRBV20-1 and TRBJ1-1, with D possibly being TRBD1 (5 bases). CDR1 is DFQATT, CDR2 SNEGSKA, per germline (reference sequence). This CDR3 spans 14 amino acids. V lost 3 bases to trimming and J lost 7 bases, with 18 bases between them. The CDR3 coding sequence is TGCAGTGCTAGTATTGGCGGGGGAAAAGGTGAAGCTTTCTTT. Its protein product is CSASIGGGKGEAFF.